The 13 T cell receptor beta chains reported below all come from one sample, sequenced in a study of blood T cell repertoires in COVID-19. The protocol was immunoSEQ multiplex PCR, while the TCRdb copy is restricted to in-frame clones and leaves out a portion. The table has 190,000 or so clones, approximately 91% seen once. Material for sequencing was peripheral blood. The receptors were sampled from a middle-aged man with acute or convalescent COVID-19.

The chain joins TRBV19 to TRBJ2-7; TRBD1 matches 9 bases. The germline gives CDR1 LNHDA, CDR2 SQIVND (reference sequence). V shed 6 bases and J 0 bases; nucleotides not matched to a gene: 6. This CDR3 contains 15 residues. The CDR3 DNA is TGTGCCAGTAGGGAGACAGGGGGTAGCTCCTACGAGCAGTACTTC. Translation: CASRETGGSSYEQYF.

The chain links TRBV10-2 to TRBJ1-1; D gene ambiguous. CDR3 length: 12 residues. Germline V CDR1 and CDR2: WSHSY, SAAADI. Trimming pared 6 bases from V and 4 bases from J, leaving 9 bases between. The CDR3, as DNA: TGCGCCAGCAGGAACTTTGGCACTGAAGCTTTCTTT. The encoded protein is CASRNFGTEAFF.

The sample holds one count of this clone. The chain employs TRBV3-1 (or the pseudogene TRBV3-2) and TRBJ1-5; 9 bases line up with TRBD1. The CDR3 loop spans 19 amino acids. CDR1 is LGHDT, CDR2 YNNKEL, per germline (reference sequence). Unmatched junction bases numbered 16, after V lost 4 bases and J lost 3 bases. The CDR3 DNA follows: TGTGCCAGCAGCCCATTACCACCCGGGACAGGGATCGACAATCAGCCCCAGCATTTT. Translation gives CASSPLPPGTGIDNQPQHF.

This clone was counted a single time. Because the CDR3 is missing its conserved closing phenylalanine or tryptophan, this is likely a read error. V gene TRBV5-8 combines with J gene TRBJ1-2, with 7 bases matching TRBD1. The CDR3 runs 16 residues. The V segment lost 4 bases and the J segment 5 bases; nucleotides outside the gene matches: 14. CDR1 is SGHTS and CDR2 is YDEGEE in the germline V gene. CDR3 nucleotides: TGTGCCAGCAGCGTGACAGGGTCGAGGATTGGGTATGGCTACACCCTC. Protein: CASSVTGSRIGYGYTL.

The chain recombines TRBV5-1 with TRBJ1-1; D not certain. The CDR3 contains 13 residues. Trimming removed 0 bases at V and 7 bases at J, with 10 bases between. Germline-derived CDR1 and CDR2 are SGHRS and YFSETQ. Here the CDR3 reads CASSLASPVEAFF. DNA for the CDR3: TGCGCCAGCAGCTTGGCCTCTCCGGTTGAAGCTTTCTTT.

The CDR3 region is CASSTGTAYTGELFF. The CDR3 bases are TGCGCCAGCAGCACAGGGACAGCCTACACCGGGGAGCTGTTTTTT. V and J are TRBV5-1 and TRBJ2-2, with 7 positions matching TRBD1. The CDR3 spans 15 residues. V trimming: 4 bases; J trimming: 3 bases; junction bases outside the gene matches: 6. Germline V CDR1 and CDR2: SGHRS, YFSETQ.

The chain carries TRBV5-6 and TRBJ1-6; tentative D call: TRBD1 (5 bases). CDR3 length: 15 amino acids. Germline V gene data show CDR1 as SGHDT and CDR2 as YYEEEE. V was cut by 3 bases and J by 9 bases, with 16 bases left in between. The CDR3 here is CASSSTVGRGSPLHF. CDR3 sequence (DNA): TGTGCCAGCAGCTCCACGGTCGGGAGGGGTTCACCCCTCCACTTT.

The chain is built from TRBV19 and TRBJ2-3; 9 bases align to TRBD2. This CDR3 is built from 14 residues. The V gene end was trimmed by 7 bases and the J gene end by 1 base; junction bases not matched to a gene: 3. In germline, CDR1 is LNHDA, CDR2 SQIVND (reference sequence). In DNA form, the CDR3 reads TGTGCCAGTACCCCTAGCGGGGGCACAGATACGCAGTATTTT. Translation gives CASTPSGGTDTQYF.

The V and J genes are TRBV12-3 or TRBV12-4 and TRBJ2-5; 12 nucleotides agree with TRBD2. V shed 7 bases and J 4 bases; nucleotides not matched to a gene: 1. The CDR3 covers 13 residues. CDR3 sequence (DNA): TGTGCCAGCATGGGACTAGCGGGAGAGACCCAGTACTTC. It translates to CASMGLAGETQYF.

The chain recombines TRBV2 with TRBJ2-7, with 7 bases that match TRBD1. The CDR3 consists of 15 residues. Trimming took 2 bases from V and 2 from J; bases not matched to a gene: 6. The germline CDR1 and CDR2 sequences are SNHLY and FYNNEI. DNA of the CDR3: TGTGCCAGCAGTGAAATGTCAGGGGGTGCCTACGAGCAGTACTTC. The encoded protein is CASSEMSGGAYEQYF. Based on the CDR3 plus reference TRBV2 and TRBJ2-7, the full variable domain is EPEVTQTPSHQVTQMGQEVILRCVPISNHLYFYWYRQILGQKVEFLVSFYNNEISEKSEIFDDQFSVERPDGSNFTLKIRSTKLEDSAMYFCASSEMSGGAYEQYFGPGTRLTVT.

The chain uses TRBV2 and TRBJ2-2; 11 bases fit TRBD2. The CDR3 has 16 residues. Looked up from germline, CDR1 is SNHLY and CDR2 is FYNNEI. With V trimmed by 7 bases and J by 7 bases, 11 bases remained unmatched. DNA for the CDR3: TGTGCCAGCACTGGAATGGGGACTAGCGGCGGCGGGGAGCTGTTTTTT. Its translation is CASTGMGTSGGGELFF.

This chain joins TRBV15 and TRBJ2-7; D not resolved. Germline CDR1 reads LNHNV; CDR2 reads YYDKDF (reference sequence). V lost 1 base and J lost 5, with 9 bases in between. The CDR3 runs to 13 residues. The CDR3 here is CATSRVQADEQYF. The CDR3 DNA sequence: TGTGCCACCAGCAGAGTTCAGGCCGACGAGCAGTACTTC.

This chain connects TRBV27 to TRBJ2-2, with D unresolved. Between the trimmed V and J ends, which lost 6 bases and 8 bases, there was a span of 10 bases. The CDR3 spans 12 residues. Germline V gene data show CDR1 as MNHEY and CDR2 as SMNVEV (reference sequence). In nucleotides, the CDR3 is TGTGCCAGCAGCTTGGCCGCTGGGGAGCTGTTTTTT. Amino acids: CASSLAAGELFF.